This T cell receptor (beta chain) was profiled in a study of PD-1 blockade in classical Hodgkin lymphoma. About the study: Patients were dosed intravenously with nivolumab at 3 mg/kg every 2 weeks. Study findings and constraints: Compared with baseline, CD4+ but not CD8+ TCR diversity had risen significantly by C4D1. The study found complete responders had baseline diversity similar to newly diagnosed patients. Possible causes of repertoire differences, disease activity or prior therapy, remain undefined.

This clone was recorded once. Its cognate antigen is unknown. Following autologous stem cell transplantation, relapse occurred in every patient, and exposure to brentuximab vedotin varied. The method was immunoSEQ multiplex PCR; TCRdb's version includes in-frame clones alone and lacks a portion of them. The table lists over 10,000 clones, about four fifths of them singletons, with approximately 26% in the top ten. The source is a human donor with classical Hodgkin lymphoma. The specimen comprised peripheral blood mononuclear cells (PBMCs), sampled at baseline.

This chain's CDR3 is CASTPATPAYEQYV. In DNA, the CDR3 is TGTGCCAGCACCCCGGCGACCCCAGCCTACGAGCAGTACGTC. This rearrangement joins TRBV27 to TRBJ2-7; D is uncertain. The CDR3 has 14 residues. Looked up from germline, CDR1 is MNHEY and CDR2 is SMNVEV (reference sequence). Trimming took 7 bases from V and 2 from J, leaving 15 bases between them.